These T cell receptor beta chains were read from a single sample in a study of blood T cells in healthy people across ages. From the 5' RACE reads, TCRdb called clonotypes with MiXCR, one entry per CDR3 protein. The profile shows about 800,000 distinct CDR3 sequences, about 25% of them singletons. These data were likewise used in another study, on T cells of mothers and their children.

Source material: blood. The receptor source for this set is a boy aged 5-17 years in good health. The CDR3 runs from the conserved cysteine through the conserved F or W. A D gene is named only where the DNA matches it firmly. A clone size is listed for some rows: how often the clone was seen (once, few, many), or a class if it is expanded.

v_gene	j_gene	abundance	d_gene	CDR3nt	CDR3aa
TRBV7-8	TRBJ2-4	.	TRBD1	TGTGCCAGCAGCTTCTTACGACAGGGAATCGGCAAAAACATTCAGTACTTC	CASSFLRQGIGKNIQYF
TRBV4-3	TRBJ2-7	.	.	TGCGCCAGCAGCCAATCGTTCCCCGACGAGCAGTACTTC	CASSQSFPDEQYF
TRBV3-1	TRBJ2-5	few	TRBD1	TGTGCCAGCAGCCGGGGACAGGGACCCAGAGGTGGGGAGACCCAGTACTTC	CASSRGQGPRGGETQYF
TRBV3-1	TRBJ2-7	few	TRBD1	TGTGCCAGCAGCCCGGGACAGGGGGAGCCCGGGGCCTACGAGCAGTACTTC	CASSPGQGEPGAYEQYF
TRBV4-2	TRBJ2-5	.	.	TGTGCCAGCGGCCGCGGCGGGGAGGCCCAAGAGACCCAGTACTTC	CASGRGGEAQETQYF
TRBV11-2	TRBJ2-1	.	TRBD2	TGTGCCAGCAGTTTCCGGACTAGCGGCGGTTCTTTGCGTTTATACAATGAGCAGTTCTTC	CASSFRTSGGSLRLYNEQFF
TRBV20-1	TRBJ1-6	.	TRBD1	TGCAGTGCTAGGGGGACAGGATGGGAATCACCCCTCCACTTT	CSARGTGWESPLHF
TRBV20-1	TRBJ1-5	.	TRBD1	TGCAGTGCTATGGAGGGGGCGCGAAGTCAGCCCCAGCATTTT	CSAMEGARSQPQHF
TRBV20-1	TRBJ1-3	once	TRBD1	TGCAGTGCTAGGAACAGGGGGGGAAACACCATATATTTT	CSARNRGGNTIYF
TRBV7-9	TRBJ2-5	few	TRBD1	TGTGCCAGCAGCTTAGGGACAGGGGGCGTTTTGGCAGAGACCCAGTACTTC	CASSLGTGGVLAETQYF
TRBV6-5	TRBJ1-2	.	.	TGTGCCAGCAGTTATCGGGCGGTAACTGATGGCTACACCTTC	CASSYRAVTDGYTF
TRBV7-8	TRBJ2-7	few	.	TGTGCCAGCAGCCTTACCACGAGCTCCTACGAGCAGTACTTC	CASSLTTSSYEQYF
TRBV12-3/TRBV12-4	TRBJ2-1	.	TRBD2	TGTGCCAGCACCCCCTTAGCGGGGGGGAACAATGAGCAGTTCTTC	CASTPLAGGNNEQFF
TRBV7-2	TRBJ2-3	many	TRBD1	TGTGCCAGCAGCTCGGGACAGTGGGGCACAGATACGCAGTATTTT	CASSSGQWGTDTQYF
TRBV5-1	TRBJ1-2	few	TRBD1	TGCGCCAGCAGCTTGGGACAGGGGGCTTTTGGCTACACCTTC	CASSLGQGAFGYTF
TRBV21-1	TRBJ2-5	.	.	TGTGCCAGCAGCAAAAACAGACTCCCTAAGCAAGAGACCCAGTACTTC	CASSKNRLPKQETQYF
TRBV7-3	TRBJ1-1	few	.	TGTGCCAGCAGCTTAATGCCGGCTACTATGAACACTGAAGCTTTCTTT	CASSLMPATMNTEAFF
TRBV29-1	TRBJ2-3	few	.	TGCAGCGTTGAATTGACAGGCTTCACAGATACGCAGTATTTT	CSVELTGFTDTQYF
TRBV27	TRBJ2-5	few	.	TGTGCCAGCGGGGAGGGGGGGGAGACCCAGTACTTC	CASGEGGETQYF
TRBV28	TRBJ2-7	.	.	TGTGCCAGCAGTTTCCCTGAAGACATCAACGAGCAGTACTTC	CASSFPEDINEQYF
TRBV25-1	TRBJ2-1	.	.	TGCAGTGGGAAGGGCTACAATGAGCAGTTCTTC	CSGKGYNEQFF
TRBV20-1	TRBJ2-3	.	.	TGCAGTGCCCCAAGACTTAGCATCAGCACAGATACGCAGTATTTT	CSAPRLSISTDTQYF
TRBV6-5	TRBJ2-5	few	TRBD2	TGTGCCAGCAGCTATCTACCGGGACTAGCGGGCATAGTAAAAGAGACCCAGTACTTC	CASSYLPGLAGIVKETQYF
TRBV6-2/TRBV6-3	TRBJ1-5	few	.	TGTGCCAGCAGTTACTCCCGGGGGCAGCAGCCCCAGCATTTT	CASSYSRGQQPQHF
TRBV7-2	TRBJ2-1	.	.	TGTGCCACACGGGGGGCGGCGGTGTCGTTCTTC	CATRGAAVSFF
TRBV20-1	TRBJ2-5	.	TRBD1	TGCAGTGCCAGCCAGGGGGCGGAGACCCAGTACTTC	CSASQGAETQYF
TRBV28	TRBJ2-7	few	TRBD2	TGTGCCAGCAGTTCCGCAAGAGGGACTAGCGGGAACTACGAGCAGTACTTC	CASSSARGTSGNYEQYF
TRBV14	TRBJ2-7	few	TRBD1	TGTGCCAGCAGCCAAGGATTGGGACAGGGGAACGAGCAGTACTTC	CASSQGLGQGNEQYF
TRBV5-4	TRBJ2-2	.	TRBD1	TGTGCCAGCAATCTGGACAGGGGGCGAACCGGGGAGCTGTTTTTT	CASNLDRGRTGELFF
TRBV30	TRBJ2-6	.	.	TGTGCCTGGAGTGGAAGCTCTGGGGCCAACGTCCTGACTTTC	CAWSGSSGANVLTF
TRBV4-1	TRBJ1-4	.	.	TGCGCCAGCAGCCAAGGTACTCTTACAACTAATGAAAAACTGTTTTTT	CASSQGTLTTNEKLFF
TRBV7-6	TRBJ2-3	.	TRBD2	TGTGCCAGCAGCTCGGGACTAGCGGGAGCCCTGGGTACGCAGTATTTT	CASSSGLAGALGTQYF
TRBV7-8	TRBJ1-6	few	.	TGTGCCAGCAGCGACGAACGGACGGCGCCGAATTCACCCCTCCACTTT	CASSDERTAPNSPLHF
TRBV29-1	TRBJ2-5	.	.	TGCAGCGTCGTGGAGACGGAGTTGGCTGAGACCCAGCACTTC	CSVVETELAETQHF
TRBV10-3	TRBJ2-2	few	.	TGTGCCATCAGTGAGTCGGTGTCCGCTGGTAGGACCGGGGAGCTGTTTTTT	CAISESVSAGRTGELFF
TRBV29-1	TRBJ2-7	.	.	TGCAGCGTTACCGCAAGACAGTCGTTCTCCTACGAGCAGTACTTC	CSVTARQSFSYEQYF
TRBV9	TRBJ2-3	few	.	TGTGCCAGCAGCCCGCGGGACAGCAGGGCCGACCCTAGCACAGATACGCAGTATTTT	CASSPRDSRADPSTDTQYF
TRBV5-4	TRBJ1-2	.	.	TGTGCCAGCAGCCCAACGACAGAGGTGCCCCTCTATGGCTACACCTTC	CASSPTTEVPLYGYTF
TRBV20-1	TRBJ1-4	few	.	TGCAGTGCTAGGGATCCAACTAATGAAAAACTGTTTTTT	CSARDPTNEKLFF